Listed below are T cell receptor beta chains from one sample, sequenced in a study of T cell changes during pregnancy in multiple sclerosis. The repertoire was sequenced with immunoSEQ multiplex PCR; TCRdb's copy has only in-frame clones and lacks some. The data hold under 150,000 clones, with 90% to 98% observed a single time. This sample comprised peripheral blood, obtained after pregnancy. These receptors were obtained from a female donor with multiple sclerosis, enrolled in a pregnancy study. Both conserved end residues are part of each CDR3. D genes are given only for firm matches. Size is omitted from some rows. Given values are once, few, many or a class for expanded clones.

j_gene: TRBJ2-7; v_gene: TRBV5-5; abundance: .; d_gene: .; CDR3aa: CASSQSVGGPSYEQYF; CDR3nt: TGTGCCAGCAGCCAATCGGTGGGGGGTCCCTCCTACGAGCAGTACTTC
j_gene: TRBJ2-2; v_gene: TRBV7-2; abundance: once; d_gene: TRBD2; CDR3aa: CASSLKGTSDTGELFF; CDR3nt: TGTGCCAGCAGCCTAAAGGGGACTAGCGACACCGGGGAGCTGTTTTTT
j_gene: TRBJ1-5; v_gene: TRBV7-9; abundance: .; d_gene: .; CDR3aa: CASSFEAQPQHF; CDR3nt: TGTGCCAGCAGCTTTGAGGCCCAGCCCCAGCATTTT
j_gene: TRBJ2-7; v_gene: TRBV5-1; abundance: .; d_gene: .; CDR3aa: CASSFAGQHYEQYF; CDR3nt: TGCGCCAGCAGCTTCGCGGGACAGCACTACGAGCAGTACTTC
j_gene: TRBJ2-1; v_gene: TRBV10-3; abundance: .; d_gene: TRBD2; CDR3aa: CAISVQREPNEQFF; CDR3nt: TGTGCCATCAGTGTCCAGCGGGAGCCCAATGAGCAGTTCTTC
j_gene: TRBJ2-1; v_gene: TRBV7-6; abundance: .; d_gene: .; CDR3aa: CASSPGELAYNEQFF; CDR3nt: TGTGCCAGCAGCCCCGGGGAATTGGCATACAATGAGCAGTTCTTC
j_gene: TRBJ2-3; v_gene: TRBV7-6; abundance: many; d_gene: TRBD2; CDR3aa: CASTNKVSTSGNTDTQYF; CDR3nt: TGTGCCAGCACCAATAAGGTTTCCACTAGCGGGAATACAGATACGCAGTATTTT
j_gene: TRBJ1-2; v_gene: TRBV5-1; abundance: .; d_gene: TRBD1; CDR3aa: CASSRWTGGAF; CDR3nt: TGCGCCAGCAGCCGGTGGACAGGGGGTGCCTTC
j_gene: TRBJ2-7; v_gene: TRBV2; abundance: .; d_gene: .; CDR3aa: CASRGSSYEQYF; CDR3nt: TGTGCCAGCAGAGGGAGCTCCTACGAGCAGTACTTC
j_gene: TRBJ1-2; v_gene: TRBV11-2; abundance: .; d_gene: .; CDR3aa: CASSSEGFGGYTF; CDR3nt: TGTGCCAGCAGCTCTGAGGGTTTCGGCGGCTACACCTTC
j_gene: TRBJ2-6; v_gene: TRBV27; abundance: .; d_gene: .; CDR3aa: CASSFYSGANVLTF; CDR3nt: TGTGCCAGCAGTTTCTATTCCGGGGCCAACGTCCTGACTTTC
j_gene: TRBJ2-1; v_gene: TRBV5-1; abundance: .; d_gene: TRBD1; CDR3aa: CASSPTGTGAYNEQFF; CDR3nt: TGCGCCAGCAGCCCGACCGGGACAGGGGCCTACAATGAGCAGTTCTTC
j_gene: TRBJ2-7; v_gene: TRBV27; abundance: .; d_gene: .; CDR3aa: CASSLSRDYEQYF; CDR3nt: TGTGCCAGCAGTTTATCTCGGGACTACGAGCAGTACTTC
j_gene: TRBJ1-1; v_gene: TRBV11-1; abundance: few; d_gene: TRBD1; CDR3aa: CASSSPGQGVDTEAFF; CDR3nt: TGTGCCAGCAGCTCCCCGGGACAGGGGGTAGACACTGAAGCTTTCTTT
j_gene: TRBJ2-3; v_gene: TRBV4-1; abundance: once; d_gene: TRBD2; CDR3aa: CASSQDSLLASDTDTQYF; CDR3nt: TGCGCCAGCAGCCAAGATTCCCTACTAGCGAGCGACACAGATACGCAGTATTTT
j_gene: TRBJ1-4; v_gene: TRBV5-1; abundance: .; d_gene: .; CDR3aa: CASSLGTIREKLFF; CDR3nt: TGCGCCAGCAGCTTGGGGACTATTCGAGAAAAACTGTTTTTT
j_gene: TRBJ2-7; v_gene: TRBV10-3; abundance: .; d_gene: .; CDR3aa: CAISEGGTYEQYF; CDR3nt: TGTGCCATCAGTGAGGGCGGTACCTACGAGCAGTACTTC
j_gene: TRBJ2-3; v_gene: TRBV6-5; abundance: .; d_gene: TRBD2; CDR3aa: CASSGLAGRTDTQYF; CDR3nt: TGTGCCAGCAGTGGGCTAGCGGGCCGCACAGATACGCAGTATTTT
j_gene: TRBJ2-2; v_gene: TRBV5-4; abundance: .; d_gene: TRBD2; CDR3aa: CASSPRGSGGRTGELFF; CDR3nt: TGTGCCAGCAGCCCCCGTGGTTCGGGAGGCCGCACCGGGGAGCTGTTTTTT
j_gene: TRBJ2-1; v_gene: TRBV28; abundance: .; d_gene: .; CDR3aa: CASSFSSSYNEQFF; CDR3nt: TGTGCCAGCAGTTTTTCCAGCTCCTACAATGAGCAGTTCTTC
j_gene: TRBJ2-1; v_gene: TRBV7-2; abundance: .; d_gene: TRBD2; CDR3aa: CASSHGLAGKNEQFF; CDR3nt: TGTGCCAGCAGCCACGGACTAGCGGGAAAAAATGAGCAGTTCTTC
j_gene: TRBJ2-7; v_gene: TRBV18; abundance: .; d_gene: .; CDR3aa: CASSPPGLPFYEQYF; CDR3nt: TGTGCCAGCTCACCCCCGGGACTGCCTTTCTACGAGCAGTACTTC
j_gene: TRBJ2-5; v_gene: TRBV28; abundance: .; d_gene: .; CDR3aa: CASSYGGETQYF; CDR3nt: TGTGCCAGCAGTTATGGGGGGGAGACCCAGTACTTC
j_gene: TRBJ2-1; v_gene: TRBV4-3; abundance: .; d_gene: TRBD2; CDR3aa: CASSQDSGLADYNEQFF; CDR3nt: TGCGCCAGCAGCCAAGATAGTGGGCTAGCGGATTACAATGAGCAGTTCTTC
j_gene: TRBJ2-1; v_gene: TRBV14; abundance: .; d_gene: .; CDR3aa: CASSQSDRPFRNEQFF; CDR3nt: TGTGCCAGCAGCCAAAGCGACAGGCCCTTCCGCAATGAGCAGTTCTTC
j_gene: TRBJ2-3; v_gene: TRBV2; abundance: .; d_gene: .; CDR3aa: CASSLTAVRPTDTQYF; CDR3nt: TGTGCCAGCAGCCTGACAGCCGTTCGTCCCACAGATACGCAGTATTTT